This TCR beta chain is drawn from a study of cytomegalovirus exposure and HLA in healthy donors. Background on the study: Earlier, almost 120 million unique TCR beta sequences were recovered from approximately 180 million T cells by an analysis. Study results and limitations: Per a prior analysis, the majority of TCR beta V segments were productive roughly 87% or roughly 30% of the time.

The donors gave bone marrow, and they were healthy. The CDR3 runs 14 residues. Trimming stripped 6 bases from V and 0 bases from J, with 12 bases between. Germline CDR1 and CDR2: GTSNPN and SVGIG (reference sequence). PCR used 60 Vbeta primers and 13 Jbeta primers. The protocol was immunoSEQ multiplex PCR, while the TCRdb copy is restricted to in-frame clones and leaves out a portion. The sample shows about 160,000 clones, roughly 80% of them seen only once. To note about this clone: Its antigen is unidentified.

The sample taken for sequencing was PBMCs. This TCR was recovered from a male donor in good health and CMV-seropositive. V is TRBV30 and J is TRBJ1-3; D is undetermined. The DNA of the CDR3 is TGTGCCTGCGGACGGGGAAACTCTGGAAACACCATATATTTT. It codes for CACGRGNSGNTIYF.